The subject of this entry is one T cell receptor beta chain. The antigen is not known. This record comes from a study of OX40 agonist ivuxolimab in advanced cancers. Produced via immunoSEQ multiplex PCR; TCRdb's table is partial and in-frame only. The table lists about 31,000 clones, roughly 82% of them singletons, with less than 25% in the top ten. Sampled blood was obtained at baseline, cycle 4 day 1, and cycle 7 day 1. Overall study findings and caveats: Clones of CD4+ and CD8+ blood T cells grew by week 6 at doses of 0.1 to 3.0 mg/kg.

CDR1 is SNHLY, CDR2 FYNNEI, per germline. This CDR3 region has 16 residues. Deletions cut 2 bases from V and 6 bases from J, with 18 bases between. The rearrangement links TRBV2 to TRBJ2-3; TRBD2 might be the D (7 bases). This receptor was obtained from an adult with an advanced solid tumor such as melanoma, head and neck, liver or kidney cancer. Material: CD4+ or CD8+ T cells sorted from blood, obtained in a trial of the OX40 agonist ivuxolimab. The chain's CDR3 is CASSELGGALGDTQYF. CDR3 DNA sequence: TGTGCCAGCAGTGAATTGGGGGGGGCCCTCGGGGATACGCAGTATTTT. Looking up the rest from reference TRBV2 and TRBJ2-3 gives the full variable domain: EPEVTQTPSHQVTQMGQEVILRCVPISNHLYFYWYRQILGQKVEFLVSFYNNEISEKSEIFDDQFSVERPDGSNFTLKIRSTKLEDSAMYFCASSELGGALGDTQYFGPGTRLTVL.